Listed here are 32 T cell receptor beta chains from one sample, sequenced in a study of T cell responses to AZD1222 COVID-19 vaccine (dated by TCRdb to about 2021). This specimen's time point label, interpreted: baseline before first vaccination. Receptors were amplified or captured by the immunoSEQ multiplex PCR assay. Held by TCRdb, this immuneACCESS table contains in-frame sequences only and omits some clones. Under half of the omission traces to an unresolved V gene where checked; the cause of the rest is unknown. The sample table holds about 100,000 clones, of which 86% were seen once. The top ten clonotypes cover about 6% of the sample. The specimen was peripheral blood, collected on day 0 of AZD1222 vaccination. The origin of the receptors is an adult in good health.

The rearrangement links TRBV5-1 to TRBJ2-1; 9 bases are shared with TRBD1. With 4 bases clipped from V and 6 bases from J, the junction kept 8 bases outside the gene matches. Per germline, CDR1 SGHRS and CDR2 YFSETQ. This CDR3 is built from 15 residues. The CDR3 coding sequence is TGCGCCAGCAGCCAACCGGGACAGGGTGGCAATGAGCAGTTCTTC. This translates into CASSQPGQGGNEQFF.

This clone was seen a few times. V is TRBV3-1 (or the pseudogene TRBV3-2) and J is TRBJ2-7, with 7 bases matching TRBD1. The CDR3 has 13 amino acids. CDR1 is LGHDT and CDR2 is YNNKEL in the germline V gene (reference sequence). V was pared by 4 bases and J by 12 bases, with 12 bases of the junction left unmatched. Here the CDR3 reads CASSLTPQDRRYF. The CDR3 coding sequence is TGTGCCAGCAGCCTCACGCCCCAGGACAGGAGGTACTTC.

CDR3 amino acids: CASSILGVSGANVLTF. As DNA, the CDR3 is TGTGCCAGTAGTATATTGGGGGTCTCTGGGGCCAACGTCCTGACTTTC. V usage is TRBV19 and J usage is TRBJ2-6; TRBD1 or TRBD2 may be the D gene (5 bases each). The germline CDR1 and CDR2 sequences are LNHDA and SQIVND (reference sequence). The CDR3 extends over 16 amino acids. V dropped 2 bases and J dropped 0 bases, with 8 bases sitting between them.

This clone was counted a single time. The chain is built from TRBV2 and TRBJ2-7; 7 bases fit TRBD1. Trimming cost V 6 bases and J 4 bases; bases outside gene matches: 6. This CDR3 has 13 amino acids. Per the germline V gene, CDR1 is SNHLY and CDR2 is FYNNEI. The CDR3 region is CASRSTGVYEQYF. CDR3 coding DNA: TGTGCCAGCAGATCAACAGGGGTATACGAGCAGTACTTC.

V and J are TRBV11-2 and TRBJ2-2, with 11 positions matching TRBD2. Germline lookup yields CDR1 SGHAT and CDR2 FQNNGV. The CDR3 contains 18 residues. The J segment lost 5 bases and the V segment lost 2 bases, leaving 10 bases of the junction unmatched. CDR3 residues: CASSLFLAGGPLTGELFF. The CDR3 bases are TGTGCCAGCAGCTTATTTTTAGCGGGAGGGCCATTGACCGGGGAGCTGTTTTTT. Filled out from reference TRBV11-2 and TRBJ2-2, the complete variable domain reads EAGVAQSPRYKIIEKRQSVAFWCNPISGHATLYWYQQILGQGPKLLIQFQNNGVVDDSQLPKDRFSAERLKGVDSTLKIQPAKLEDSAVYLCASSLFLAGGPLTGELFFGEGSRLTVL.

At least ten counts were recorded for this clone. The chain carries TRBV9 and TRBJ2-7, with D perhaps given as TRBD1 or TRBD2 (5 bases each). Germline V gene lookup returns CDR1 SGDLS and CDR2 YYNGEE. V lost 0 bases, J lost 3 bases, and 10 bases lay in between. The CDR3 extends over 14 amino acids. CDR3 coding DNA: TGTGCCAGCAGCGTAGGAACGGGACGCTACGAGCAGTACTTC. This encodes CASSVGTGRYEQYF. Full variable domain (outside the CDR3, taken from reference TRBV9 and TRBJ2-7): DSGVTQTPKHLITATGQRVTLRCSPRSGDLSVYWYQQSLDQGLQFLIQYYNGEERAKGNILERFSAQQFPDLHSELNLSSLELGDSALYFCASSVGTGRYEQYFGPGTRLTVT.

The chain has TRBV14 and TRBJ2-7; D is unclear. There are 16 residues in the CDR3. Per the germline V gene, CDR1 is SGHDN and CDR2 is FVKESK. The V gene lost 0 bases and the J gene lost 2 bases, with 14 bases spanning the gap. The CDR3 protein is CASSQDFWGSPYEQYF. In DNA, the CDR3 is TGTGCCAGCAGCCAAGATTTTTGGGGATCCCCCTACGAGCAGTACTTC. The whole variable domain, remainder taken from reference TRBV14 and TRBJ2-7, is EAGVTQFPSHSVIEKGQTVTLRCDPISGHDNLYWYRRVMGKEIKFLLHFVKESKQDESGMPNNRFLAERTGGTYSTLKVQPAELEDSGVYFCASSQDFWGSPYEQYFGPGTRLTVT.

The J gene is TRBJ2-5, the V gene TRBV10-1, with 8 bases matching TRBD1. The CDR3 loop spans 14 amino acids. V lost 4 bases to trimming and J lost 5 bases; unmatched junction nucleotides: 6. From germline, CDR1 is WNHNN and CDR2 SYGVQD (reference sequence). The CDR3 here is CASSADRDDETQYF. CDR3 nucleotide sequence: TGCGCCAGCAGTGCGGACAGGGATGATGAGACCCAGTACTTC.

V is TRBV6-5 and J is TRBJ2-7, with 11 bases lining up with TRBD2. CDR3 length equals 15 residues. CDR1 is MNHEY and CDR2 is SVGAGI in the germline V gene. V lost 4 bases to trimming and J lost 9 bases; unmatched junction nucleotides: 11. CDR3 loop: CASSSGTSGSGAQYF. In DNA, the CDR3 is TGTGCCAGCAGTTCCGGGACTAGCGGATCCGGGGCGCAGTACTTC.

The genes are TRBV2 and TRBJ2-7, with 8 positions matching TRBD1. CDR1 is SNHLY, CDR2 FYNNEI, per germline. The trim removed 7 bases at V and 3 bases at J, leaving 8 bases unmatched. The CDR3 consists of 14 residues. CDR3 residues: CASMPLTGDYEQYF. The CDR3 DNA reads TGTGCCAGCATGCCCTTGACAGGGGACTACGAGCAGTACTTC.

The CDR3 region has the DNA TGTGCCAGCAGCCAAGATGGGGGGTTGCGGGGGCTGTTTTTT. Protein sequence: CASSQDGGLRGLFF. The chain carries TRBV3-1 (or the pseudogene TRBV3-2) and TRBJ1-4; perhaps TRBD1 as D (5 bases). Trimming cost V 0 bases and J 14 bases, with 16 bases left between them. The CDR3 has 14 residues. In germline, CDR1 is LGHDT, CDR2 YNNKEL (reference sequence).

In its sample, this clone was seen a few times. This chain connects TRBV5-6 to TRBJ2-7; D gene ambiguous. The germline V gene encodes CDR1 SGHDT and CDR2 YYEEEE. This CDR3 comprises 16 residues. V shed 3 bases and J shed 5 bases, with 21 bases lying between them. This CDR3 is CASSWPTRSRTNEQYF. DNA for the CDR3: TGTGCCAGCAGCTGGCCGACAAGAAGCCGTACCAACGAGCAGTACTTC.

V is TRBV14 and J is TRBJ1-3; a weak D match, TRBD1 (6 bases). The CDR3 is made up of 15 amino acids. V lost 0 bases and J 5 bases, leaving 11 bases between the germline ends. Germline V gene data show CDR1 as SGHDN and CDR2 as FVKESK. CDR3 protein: CASSQDGQGRNTIYF. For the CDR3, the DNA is TGTGCCAGCAGCCAAGACGGCCAGGGGAGAAACACCATATATTTT.

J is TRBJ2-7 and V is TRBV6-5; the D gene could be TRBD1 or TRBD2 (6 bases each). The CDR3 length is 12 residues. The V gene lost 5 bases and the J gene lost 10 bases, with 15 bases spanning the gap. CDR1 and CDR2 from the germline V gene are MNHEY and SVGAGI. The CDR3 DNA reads TGTGCCAGCAGTCCCCAAGGGGGGATACAGTACTTC. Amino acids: CASSPQGGIQYF.

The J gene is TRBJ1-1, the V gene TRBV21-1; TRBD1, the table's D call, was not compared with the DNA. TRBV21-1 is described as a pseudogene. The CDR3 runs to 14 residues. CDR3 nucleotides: TGTGCCAGCAGCAAAGTTGGAGGACAGGGGGACCGATCCTTT. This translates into CASSKVGGQGDRSF.

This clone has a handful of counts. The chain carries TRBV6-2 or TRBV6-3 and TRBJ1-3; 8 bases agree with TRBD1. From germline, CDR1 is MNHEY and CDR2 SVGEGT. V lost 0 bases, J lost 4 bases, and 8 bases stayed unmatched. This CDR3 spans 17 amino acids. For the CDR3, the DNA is TGTGCCAGCAGTTACTCGCTCGGACAGGGAGGAGGAAACACCATATATTTT. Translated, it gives CASSYSLGQGGGNTIYF.

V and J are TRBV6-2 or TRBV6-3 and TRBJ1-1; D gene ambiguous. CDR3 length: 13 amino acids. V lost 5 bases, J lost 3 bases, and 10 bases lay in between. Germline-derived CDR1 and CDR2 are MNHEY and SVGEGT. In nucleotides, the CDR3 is TGTGCCAGCAGTGAGGTGGAACACACTGAAGCTTTCTTT. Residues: CASSEVEHTEAFF.

The CDR3 nucleotides read TGCGCCAGCAGCTCGGGTCTGGCTAGCACAGATACGCAGTATTTT. Protein product: CASSSGLASTDTQYF. The genes are TRBV5-1 and TRBJ2-3; no firm D call. V was trimmed by 3 bases and J by 0 bases, leaving 11 bases between them. Germline values: CDR1 SGHRS, CDR2 YFSETQ. The CDR3 is 15 amino acids.

The CDR3 DNA reads TGTGCCACCAGCAGAGGACAGGGGCTTCACAATGAGCAGTTCTTC. Its protein is CATSRGQGLHNEQFF. The chain carries TRBV15 and TRBJ2-1, with 8 bases that match TRBD1. CDR1 LNHNV and CDR2 YYDKDF come from the germline V gene (reference sequence). The J segment lost 5 bases and the V segment lost 1 base, leaving 4 bases of the junction unmatched. The length of the CDR3 is 15 residues.

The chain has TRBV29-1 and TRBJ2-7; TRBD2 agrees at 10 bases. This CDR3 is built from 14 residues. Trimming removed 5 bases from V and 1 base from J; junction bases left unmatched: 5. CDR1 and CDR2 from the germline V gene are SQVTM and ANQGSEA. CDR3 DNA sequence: TGCAGCGTTATAGCGGGAGGCCTATCCTACGAGCAGTACTTC. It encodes CSVIAGGLSYEQYF.

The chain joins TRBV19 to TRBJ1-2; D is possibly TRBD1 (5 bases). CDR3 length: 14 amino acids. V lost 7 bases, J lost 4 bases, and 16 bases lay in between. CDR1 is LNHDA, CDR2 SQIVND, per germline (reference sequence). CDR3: CASTGLGQFYGYTF. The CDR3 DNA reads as TGTGCCAGTACCGGATTGGGGCAGTTCTATGGCTACACCTTC. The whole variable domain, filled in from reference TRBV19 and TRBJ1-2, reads DGGITQSPKYLFRKEGQNVTLSCEQNLNHDAMYWYRQDPGQGLRLIYYSQIVNDFQKGDIAEGYSVSREKKESFPLTVTSAQKNPTAFYLCASTGLGQFYGYTFGSGTRLTVV.

Here the CDR3 DNA reads TGTGCCAGTAGCTCCGGAGCCGGACAAAACTATGGCTACACCTTC. It codes for CASSSGAGQNYGYTF. V and J are TRBV19 and TRBJ1-2; perhaps TRBD1 as D (5 bases). CDR3 size: 15 residues. Germline CDR1 reads LNHDA; CDR2 reads SQIVND (reference sequence). With 6 bases removed from V and 2 bases from J, the gap between germline ends came to 16 bases.

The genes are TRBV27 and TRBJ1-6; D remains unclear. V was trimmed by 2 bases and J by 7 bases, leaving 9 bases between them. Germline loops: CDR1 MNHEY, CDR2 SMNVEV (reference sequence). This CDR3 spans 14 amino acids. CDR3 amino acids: CASSLQVQNSPLHF. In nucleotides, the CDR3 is TGTGCCAGCAGTTTACAGGTGCAAAATTCACCCCTCCACTTT.

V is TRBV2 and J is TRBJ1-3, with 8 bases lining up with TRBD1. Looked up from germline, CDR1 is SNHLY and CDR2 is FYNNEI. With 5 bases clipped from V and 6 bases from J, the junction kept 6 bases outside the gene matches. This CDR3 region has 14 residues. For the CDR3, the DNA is TGTGCCAGCAGTTATCAGGGGGCGGAAAACACCATATATTTT. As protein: CASSYQGAENTIYF.

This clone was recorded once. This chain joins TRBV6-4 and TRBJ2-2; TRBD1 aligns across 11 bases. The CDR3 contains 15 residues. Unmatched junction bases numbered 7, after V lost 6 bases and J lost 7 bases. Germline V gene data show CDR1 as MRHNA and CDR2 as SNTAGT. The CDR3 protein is CASSLDRGPDGELFF. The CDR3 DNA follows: TGTGCCAGCAGCTTGGACAGGGGGCCTGACGGGGAGCTGTTTTTT.

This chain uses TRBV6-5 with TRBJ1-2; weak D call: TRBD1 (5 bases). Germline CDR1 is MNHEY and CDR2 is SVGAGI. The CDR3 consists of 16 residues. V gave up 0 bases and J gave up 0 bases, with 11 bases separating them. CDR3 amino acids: CASSYSVTGTNYGYTF. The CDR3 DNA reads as TGTGCCAGCAGTTACTCTGTCACAGGAACTAACTATGGCTACACCTTC.

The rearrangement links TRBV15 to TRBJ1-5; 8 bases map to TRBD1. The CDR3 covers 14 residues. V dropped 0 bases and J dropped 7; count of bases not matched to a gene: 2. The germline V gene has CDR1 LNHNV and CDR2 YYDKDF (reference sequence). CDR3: CATSREQGDQPQHF. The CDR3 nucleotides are TGTGCCACCAGCAGAGAACAGGGGGACCAGCCCCAGCATTTT.

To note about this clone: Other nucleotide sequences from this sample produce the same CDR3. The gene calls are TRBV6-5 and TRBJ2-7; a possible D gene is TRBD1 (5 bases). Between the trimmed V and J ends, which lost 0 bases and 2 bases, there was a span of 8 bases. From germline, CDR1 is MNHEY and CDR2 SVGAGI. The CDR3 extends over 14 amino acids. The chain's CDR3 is CASSYSQGPYEQYF. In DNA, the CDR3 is TGTGCCAGCAGTTACTCGCAGGGCCCCTACGAGCAGTACTTC.

The CDR3 reads CASSWRGTEQFF. The CDR3, as DNA: TGTGCCAGCAGCTGGAGGGGAACTGAGCAGTTCTTC. The genes are TRBV5-5 and TRBJ2-1, with D perhaps TRBD2 (6 bases). The length of the CDR3 is 12 residues. Deletions cut 3 bases from V and 9 bases from J, with 10 bases between. Germline V gene lookup returns CDR1 SGHKS and CDR2 YYEKEE (reference sequence).

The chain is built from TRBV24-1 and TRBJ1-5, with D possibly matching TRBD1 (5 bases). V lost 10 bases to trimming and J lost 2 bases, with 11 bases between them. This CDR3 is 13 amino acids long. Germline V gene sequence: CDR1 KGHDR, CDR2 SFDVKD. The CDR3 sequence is CATAGWGNQPQHF. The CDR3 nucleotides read TGTGCCACGGCAGGGTGGGGCAATCAGCCCCAGCATTTT.

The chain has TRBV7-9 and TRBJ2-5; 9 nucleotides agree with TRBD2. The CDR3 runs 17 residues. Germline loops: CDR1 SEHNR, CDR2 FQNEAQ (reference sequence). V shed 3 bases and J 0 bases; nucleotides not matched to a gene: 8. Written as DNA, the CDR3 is TGTGCCAGCAGCTTGAACCGACTAGCGGTATACCAAGAGACCCAGTACTTC. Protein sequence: CASSLNRLAVYQETQYF.

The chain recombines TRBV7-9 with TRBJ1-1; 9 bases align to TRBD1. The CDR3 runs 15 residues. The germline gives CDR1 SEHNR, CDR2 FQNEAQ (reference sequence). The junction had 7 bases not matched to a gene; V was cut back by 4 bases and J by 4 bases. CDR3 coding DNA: TGTGCCAGCAGCTCCTCACAGGGGGCGATCACTGAAGCTTTCTTT. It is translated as CASSSSQGAITEAFF.